This T cell receptor (beta chain) appears in the sequencing data of a study of early stage breast cancer tumors. Remarks on this clone: Its antigen is not identified.

TCRdb's copy holds only in-frame clones and misses some; the assay was immunoSEQ multiplex PCR. The sample includes around 60,000 clones, 70% to 80% of them seen just once. General study results and limits: Tumors had approximately 2.7-fold higher T cell density and higher clonality than adjacent normal breast tissue. Blood repertoires resembled normal breast more than tumor.

The material sequenced was blood. The source of this sequence is a person aged 30-39 years with breast cancer.

For the CDR3, the DNA is TGTGCCAGCAGCTTAGGTGGGCAGTCCTACGAGCAGTACTTC. Its protein product is CASSLGGQSYEQYF. V gene TRBV7-3 combines with J gene TRBJ2-7; D is ambiguous. The CDR3 has 14 residues. Trimming removed 2 bases at V and 1 base at J, with 9 bases between. CDR1 is SGHTA, CDR2 FQGTGA, per germline.